This record concerns one T cell receptor (beta chain) sequence. Its antigen is not known. The data were taken from a study of T cells in Graves' hyperthyroidism and ophthalmopathy. Study conclusions and caveats: Most expanded thyroid clonotypes above 0.001 also appeared in blood.

What was amplified from RNA transcripts were TCR beta CDR3 regions. Researchers ran a first-round RT-PCR on the TCR CDR3 using the HTBI primer set. MiXCR, run by TCRdb on the multiplex PCR reads, gives a single entry per CDR3 protein. The table lists hundreds of thousands of distinct CDR3 sequences, roughly 13% of them singletons. Based on clinical symptoms, serum thyroxine and TRAb, thyroid ultrasound and orbital computed tomography, diagnoses were reached. 10 ml of fresh peripheral blood supplied the PBMCs. V shed 4 bases and J 4 bases; nucleotides not matched to a gene: 4. This CDR3 region has 14 residues. The germline gives CDR1 SGHRS, CDR2 YFSETQ.

This chain joins TRBV5-1 and TRBJ2-5; 10 bases map to TRBD2. Source material: blood. This receptor was identified in a woman in her thirties or forties with Graves' ophthalmopathy. This chain's CDR3 is CASSQTSGRETQYF. The CDR3 region has the DNA TGCGCCAGCAGCCAGACTAGCGGGCGAGAGACCCAGTACTTC.